These 4 T cell receptor delta chains share one sample of origin, sequenced in a study of gamma-delta chains in newborns, infants, children (dated by TCRdb to the late 2010s). The instrument was an Illumina MiSeq. Clones were re-identified by TCRdb from the public reads with CATT, and rows with the same DNA were merged. This sample gives more than 6,500 delta-chain clones in total; 1.6% of them show up just once. The top ten clones comprise under 9.5% of the sample. What was sequenced was blood. These receptors were collected from a child who was a newborn, infant or young child, either healthy, febrile or measles-vaccinated (not recorded which).

Concerning this clone: TCRdb records a much larger clone's protein for this DNA, with a difference at residue 3 that likely arises from a read error; the protein given is the translation of the DNA. This chain joins TRDV1 and TRDJ1; TRDD3 aligns across 10 bases. The CDR3 covers 17 residues. Germline V lookup: CDR1 TSWWSYY, CDR2 QGS. The CDR3 region is CAFGDNPVLGDTDKLIF. The DNA of the CDR3 is TGTGCTTTTGGGGACAATCCTGTACTGGGGGATACCGATAAACTCATCTTT.

This clone was seen a handful of times. Distinct nucleotide sequences in the sample also encode this CDR3. The chain couples TRDV1 to TRDJ1, with TRDD3 identical over 11 bases. The trim removed 5 bases at V and 0 bases at J, leaving 20 bases unmatched. Germline V gene sequence: CDR1 TSWWSYY, CDR2 QGS. This CDR3 is built from 21 residues. The CDR3 protein is CALGNLPVIWGILMYTDKLIF. CDR3 in DNA: TGTGCTCTTGGGAATCTTCCCGTGATCTGGGGGATACTAATGTACACCGATAAACTCATCTTT.

This clone is termed medium-sized (0.01 to 0.1%). This sample also contains other DNA sequences that code for the same CDR3. The CDR3 loop is CACDRLGEKGTDKLIF. Written as DNA, the CDR3 is TGTGCCTGTGACCGGCTGGGGGAGAAGGGGACCGATAAACTCATCTTT. The V and J genes are TRDV2 and TRDJ1; 8 bases fit TRDD3. The CDR3 has 16 residues. V dropped 3 bases and J dropped 2; count of bases not matched to a gene: 10. CDR1 and CDR2 from the germline V gene are GEAIGNYY and EKD.

Remarks on this clone: A much larger clone lies a single base off, so this may be a read error. This chain connects TRDV2 to TRDJ3, with D perhaps TRDD3 (5 bases). Germline V gives CDR1 GEAIGNYY, CDR2 EKD. The CDR3 totals 20 residues. The V end was cut by 0 bases, the J end by 0 bases, with 17 bases between. CDR3 DNA sequence: TGTGCCTGTGACACCGGGGACTGTGGGCCCCGCTCCTGGGACACCCGACAGATGTTTTTC. Its translation: CACDTGDCGPRSWDTRQMFF.